These 14 T cell receptor beta chains originate from one sample sequenced in a study of CD8 T cells in ankylosing spondylitis. Findings and caveats of the study: There was a TCR beta motif, made of several highly homologous variants, that appeared characteristic of ankylosing spondylitis blood.

TCRdb processed the 5' RACE reads anew with MiXCR; each CDR3 protein has one entry. Here the sample spans 650,000 to 800,000 distinct CDR3 sequences, under 20% being singletons. Their specific antigens are unknown. Sequenced sample: blood, either unsorted or a sorted T cell fraction (not recorded which). The receptor source for this set is a male donor with ankylosing spondylitis.

This clonotype was counted many times. This chain links TRBV12-3 or TRBV12-4 with TRBJ2-1; 9 bases align to TRBD2. The CDR3 covers 13 residues. The J segment lost 9 bases and the V segment lost 6 bases, leaving 6 bases of the junction unmatched. The CDR3 nucleotides are TGTGCCAGCAGGGTAGCGGGGGTGGGTGAGCAGTTCTTC. Encoded protein: CASRVAGVGEQFF.

There are a few counts of this clonotype. CDR3 in amino acids: CASSIPGLSTGELFF. The CDR3 DNA sequence: TGTGCCAGCAGCATACCGGGACTTTCCACCGGGGAGCTGTTTTTT. The chain combines TRBV7-2 with TRBJ2-2, with D maybe TRBD2 (6 bases). Trimming took 5 bases from V and 4 from J, leaving 14 bases between them. The CDR3 loop spans 15 amino acids. Looked up from germline, CDR1 is SGHTA and CDR2 is FQGNSA. The complete variable domain, with remaining parts taken from reference TRBV7-2 and TRBJ2-2, reads GAGVSQSPSNKVTEKGKDVELRCDPISGHTALYWYRQSLGQGLEFLIYFQGNSAPDKSGLPSDRFSAERTGGSVSTLTIQRTQQEDSAVYLCASSIPGLSTGELFFGEGSRLTVL.

The chain couples TRBV18 to TRBJ1-4; 8 bases align to TRBD1. The junction had 4 bases not matched to a gene; V was cut back by 2 bases and J by 5 bases. Germline CDR1 is KGHSH and CDR2 is LQKENI. There are 15 residues in the CDR3. This chain's CDR3 is CASSPEGTGNEKLFF. The CDR3 region has the DNA TGTGCCAGCTCACCAGAGGGGACAGGCAATGAAAAACTGTTTTTT. Based on the CDR3 plus reference TRBV18 and TRBJ1-4, the full variable domain is NAGVMQNPRHLVRRRGQEARLRCSPMKGHSHVYWYRQLPEEGLKFMVYLQKENIIDESGMPKERFSAEFPKEGPSILRIQQVVRGDSAAYFCASSPEGTGNEKLFFGSGTQLSVL.

This clonotype has more than one count but fewer than ten. This chain links TRBV4-2 with TRBJ2-1, with a weak D call TRBD1 (6 bases). Germline loops: CDR1 LGHNA, CDR2 YNFKEQ. Trimming shortened V by 4 bases and J by 9 bases, and 7 bases separated the two germline ends. This CDR3 spans 11 amino acids. The CDR3 nucleotides read TGTGCCAGCAGCCCAGGGGCTGAGCAGTTCTTC. Its protein is CASSPGAEQFF.

Only a few counts were recorded for this clonotype. This chain links TRBV5-6 with TRBJ2-5; either TRBD1 or TRBD2 may fit D (5 bases each). Trimming took 0 bases from V and 1 from J, leaving 16 bases between them. The CDR3 totals 17 residues. The germline gives CDR1 SGHDT, CDR2 YYEEEE. Written as DNA, the CDR3 is TGTGCCAGCAGCTTGGCGGTGGGGGAGTGGGGCCAAGAGACCCAGTACTTC. Protein product: CASSLAVGEWGQETQYF.

This clonotype was detected a few times. CDR3 protein: CASSLDRGLNEQFF. DNA for the CDR3: TGTGCCAGCAGCCTGGACAGGGGGCTCAATGAGCAGTTCTTC. This sequence joins TRBV7-9 and TRBJ2-1, with 11 positions matching TRBD1. Germline V lookup: CDR1 SEHNR, CDR2 FQNEAQ (reference sequence). The CDR3 length is 14 residues. V lost 5 bases and J lost 6; bases outside the gene matches: 3.

This clonotype was recorded a few times. This chain links TRBV27 with TRBJ2-5; 7 nucleotides line up with TRBD1. The CDR3 totals 15 residues. Germline V CDR1 and CDR2: MNHEY, SMNVEV (reference sequence). With V trimmed by 5 bases and J by 5 bases, 11 bases remained unmatched. This CDR3 is CASSLLGEGAETQYF. The CDR3, as DNA: TGTGCCAGCAGTCTGTTGGGTGAGGGGGCGGAGACCCAGTACTTC.

The rearrangement links TRBV5-8 to TRBJ2-2; perhaps D is TRBD1 or TRBD2 (5 bases each). The CDR3 extends over 16 amino acids. V gave up 0 bases and J gave up 3 bases, with 12 bases separating them. The germline V gene encodes CDR1 SGHTS and CDR2 YDEGEE. CDR3 amino acids: CASSLGGSPYTGELFF. In nucleotides, the CDR3 is TGTGCCAGCAGCTTGGGGGGGTCTCCGTACACCGGGGAGCTGTTTTTT.

The chain uses TRBV6-6 and TRBJ2-1; D is unresolved. The CDR3 sequence is 13 residues long. V lost 8 bases and J 0 bases, leaving 8 bases between the germline ends. Per germline, CDR1 MNHNY and CDR2 SVGAGI (reference sequence). This CDR3 is CASFQSSYNEQFF. The CDR3 region has the DNA TGTGCCAGCTTCCAAAGCTCCTACAATGAGCAGTTCTTC.

This clonotype appeared once. The V call is TRBV9, the J call TRBJ2-2; D gene unclear. The CDR3 is made up of 16 amino acids. Germline CDR1 SGDLS, CDR2 YYNGEE. Trimming took 0 bases from V and 3 from J, leaving 12 bases between them. The chain's CDR3 is CASSVEAEWDTGELFF. CDR3 nucleotide sequence: TGTGCCAGCAGCGTAGAGGCGGAATGGGACACCGGGGAGCTGTTTTTT.

The V call is TRBV9, the J call TRBJ2-1; 8 nucleotides align to TRBD2. V shed 4 bases and J 7 bases; nucleotides not matched to a gene: 16. This CDR3 has 17 amino acids. Germline V lookup: CDR1 SGDLS, CDR2 YYNGEE. CDR3 residues: CASSPPPGLERGNEQFF. For the CDR3, the DNA is TGTGCCAGCAGCCCCCCGCCGGGACTAGAGCGAGGGAATGAGCAGTTCTTC.

This clonotype was picked up a small number of times. This chain uses TRBV5-1 with TRBJ2-7; the match to TRBD1 covers 8 bases. Trimming at V came to 0 bases and at J to 3 bases, leaving 8 bases not matched to a gene. Germline loops: CDR1 SGHRS, CDR2 YFSETQ. This CDR3 region has 16 residues. CDR3 sequence: CASSLGASGGFYEQYF. CDR3 bases: TGCGCCAGCAGCTTGGGGGCCTCAGGGGGCTTCTACGAGCAGTACTTC.

This clonotype was counted only a few times. The V gene is TRBV29-1, the J gene TRBJ2-2; D not certain. Trimming pared 7 bases from V and 1 base from J, leaving 7 bases between. The CDR3 loop spans 12 amino acids. The germline gives CDR1 SQVTM, CDR2 ANQGSEA. Here the CDR3 reads CSADLNTGELFF. CDR3 nucleotide sequence: TGCAGCGCTGACCTGAACACCGGGGAGCTGTTTTTT.

This chain joins TRBV3-1 and TRBJ2-7; D is possibly TRBD1 (6 bases). Germline V gene sequence: CDR1 LGHDT, CDR2 YNNKEL (reference sequence). CDR3 length: 18 residues. V gave up 0 bases and J gave up 2 bases, with 20 bases separating them. Here the CDR3 reads CASSQEGPGQSITYEQYF. The DNA of the CDR3 is TGTGCCAGCAGCCAAGAAGGCCCCGGACAGTCTATTACCTACGAGCAGTACTTC.